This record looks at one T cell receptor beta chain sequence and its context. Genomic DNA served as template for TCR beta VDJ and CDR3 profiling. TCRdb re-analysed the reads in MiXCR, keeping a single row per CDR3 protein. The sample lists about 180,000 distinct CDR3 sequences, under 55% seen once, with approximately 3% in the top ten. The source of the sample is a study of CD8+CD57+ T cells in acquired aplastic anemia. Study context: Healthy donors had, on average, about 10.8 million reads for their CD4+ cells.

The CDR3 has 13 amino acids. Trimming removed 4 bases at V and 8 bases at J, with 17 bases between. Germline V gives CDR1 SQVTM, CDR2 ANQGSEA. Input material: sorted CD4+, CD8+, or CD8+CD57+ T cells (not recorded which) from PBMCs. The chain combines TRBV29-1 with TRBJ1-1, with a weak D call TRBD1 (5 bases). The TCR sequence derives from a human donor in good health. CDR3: CSVGGRQHAEAFF. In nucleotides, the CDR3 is TGCAGCGTTGGGGGCCGACAGCACGCAGAAGCTTTCTTT.